This T cell receptor (beta chain) was identified during a study of blood T cell repertoires in COVID-19. Study-level background: The analysed material was cDNA or gDNA that came from T cells, B-cell-depleted T cells, or PBMCs.

V was clipped by 3 bases and J by 0 bases, with 8 bases between them. From germline, CDR1 is MGHDK and CDR2 SYGVNS. The CDR3 extends over 15 amino acids. Clones were sequenced by immunoSEQ multiplex PCR, and TCRdb holds only the in-frame ones, with some missing. Here the sample spans 150,000 to 200,000 clones, around nine tenths being singletons. Sequencing was carried out using peripheral blood. V gene TRBV25-1 combines with J gene TRBJ1-4; D unclear. This TCR came from a woman younger than 35 who had recovered from COVID-19. CDR3 sequence (DNA): TGTGCCAGCAGTGATCTAACTGCAACTAATGAAAAACTGTTTTTT. This translates into CASSDLTATNEKLFF. The entire variable domain, with the rest obtained from reference TRBV25-1 and TRBJ1-4, is as follows: EADIYQTPRYLVIGTGKKITLECSQTMGHDKMYWYQQDPGMELHLIHYSYGVNSTEKGDLSSESTVSRIRTEHFPLTLESARPSHTSQYLCASSDLTATNEKLFFGSGTQLSVL.